This T cell receptor beta chain appears in the sequencing data of a study of blood T cell repertoires in COVID-19. As for the study in general: Acute-phase and convalescent COVID-19 samples originated in the United States, Italy and Spain. From T cells, B-cell-depleted T cells, or PBMCs came the material, which was cDNA or gDNA.

Under the authors' procedure: Counts of nucleated cells, estimated from reference gene primer amplification, were obtained. Only in-frame clones appear in the TCRdb table, and some are missing; sequencing was by immunoSEQ multiplex PCR. That table is the source of V, J and clone size, and D and trimming were worked out from the DNA. The sample has around 190,000 clones, roughly 90% seen once. The length of the CDR3 is 16 residues. V was cut by 0 bases and J by 5 bases, with 13 bases left in between. The germline gives CDR1 MGHRA, CDR2 YSYEKL. V is TRBV4-1 and J is TRBJ2-2; tentative D call: TRBD1 (5 bases). The clonotype comes from a man between 18 and 29 years old with active or convalescent COVID-19. The material sequenced was peripheral blood. The CDR3 region is CASSQDNAGRTGELFF. CDR3 nucleotides: TGCGCCAGCAGCCAAGATAACGCAGGGCGGACCGGGGAGCTGTTTTTT.